This TCR beta chain was documented in a study of blood T cell repertoires in COVID-19. Study summary: Acute and convalescent COVID-19 specimens originated in the United States, Italy and Spain.

Germline values: CDR1 LGHDT, CDR2 YNNKEL (reference sequence). The CDR3 contains 16 residues. Trimming shortened V by 0 bases and J by 4 bases, and 13 bases separated the two germline ends. The method was immunoSEQ multiplex PCR; TCRdb's version includes in-frame clones alone and lacks a portion of them. The sample has roughly 230,000 clones, just under 85% seen once; the top ten hold roughly 6.4%. Source material: peripheral blood. The J gene is TRBJ2-1, the V gene TRBV3-1 (or the pseudogene TRBV3-2), with D possibly TRBD2 on 6 matching bases. The receptor comes from a woman aged 55-70 years with active or convalescent COVID-19. CDR3 residues: CASSQDGSGIYNEQFF. As DNA, the CDR3 is TGTGCCAGCAGCCAAGACGGTAGCGGAATTTACAATGAGCAGTTCTTC.